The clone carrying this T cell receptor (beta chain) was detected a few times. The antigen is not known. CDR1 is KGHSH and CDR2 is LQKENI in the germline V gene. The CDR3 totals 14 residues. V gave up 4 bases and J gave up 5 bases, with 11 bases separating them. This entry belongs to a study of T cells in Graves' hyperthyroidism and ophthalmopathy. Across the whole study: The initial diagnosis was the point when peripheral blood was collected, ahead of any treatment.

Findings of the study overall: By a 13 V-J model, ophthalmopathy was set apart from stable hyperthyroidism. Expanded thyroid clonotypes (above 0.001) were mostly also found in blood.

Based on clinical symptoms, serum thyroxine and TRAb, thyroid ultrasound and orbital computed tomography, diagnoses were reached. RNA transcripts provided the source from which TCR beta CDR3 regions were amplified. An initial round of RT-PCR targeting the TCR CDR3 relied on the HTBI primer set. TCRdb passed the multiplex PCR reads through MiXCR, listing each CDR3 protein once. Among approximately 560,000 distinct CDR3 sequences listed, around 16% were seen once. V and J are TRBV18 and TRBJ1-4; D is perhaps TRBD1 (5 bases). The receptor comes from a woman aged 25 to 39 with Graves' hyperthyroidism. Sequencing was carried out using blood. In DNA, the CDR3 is TGTGCCAGCTCACTGAGACAGTCAAATGAAAAACTGTTTTTT. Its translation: CASSLRQSNEKLFF. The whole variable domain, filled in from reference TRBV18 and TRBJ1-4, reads NAGVMQNPRHLVRRRGQEARLRCSPMKGHSHVYWYRQLPEEGLKFMVYLQKENIIDESGMPKERFSAEFPKEGPSILRIQQVVRGDSAAYFCASSLRQSNEKLFFGSGTQLSVL.